What follows are 10 T cell receptor beta chains derived from one specimen sequenced in a study of shared clonotypes between healthy human individuals. The assay was immunoSEQ multiplex PCR, and TCRdb's table has in-frame clones only and misses some. The sample shows under 2.5 million clones, under 95% of them seen only once. Source material: naive CD4+ T cells from PBMCs. Subset denoted: CD45RA+ positively selected. Source of these receptors: a young man in good health. Some clones in this sample may be carry-over from other donors' samples.

The J gene is TRBJ2-1, the V gene TRBV11-2, with D hard to call. The V end was cut by 5 bases, the J end by 12 bases, with 20 bases between. The CDR3 loop spans 14 amino acids. CDR1 is SGHAT and CDR2 is FQNNGV in the germline V gene. The CDR3 protein is CASSPSPNQVGQFF. The CDR3 nucleotides are TGTGCCAGCAGCCCCTCGCCAAATCAGGTGGGGCAGTTCTTC.

This sequence joins TRBV9 and TRBJ2-7, with a tentative D call TRBD1 (6 bases). Germline V gene sequence: CDR1 SGDLS, CDR2 YYNGEE. V lost 0 bases to trimming and J lost 9 bases, with 16 bases between them. The CDR3 spans 14 residues. CDR3 residues: CASSVEGQSSPQYF. Here the CDR3 DNA reads TGTGCCAGCAGCGTAGAAGGACAGTCATCCCCGCAGTACTTC.

The V call is TRBV28, the J call TRBJ1-2; a weak D match, TRBD1 (6 bases). This CDR3 has 17 residues. Germline CDR1 and CDR2: MDHEN and SYDVKM. V was trimmed by 6 bases and J by 8 bases, leaving 28 bases between them. The CDR3 DNA sequence: TGTGCCAGCAGGCGTCCTGGGGGCAGGAGCGAGGTGTACGGCTACACCTTC. It is translated as CASRRPGGRSEVYGYTF.

This clone showed up just a few times. The CDR3 reads CASRDGRDTEAFF. The CDR3 coding sequence is TGTGCCAGCCGAGACGGTCGAGACACTGAAGCTTTCTTT. This chain connects TRBV18 to TRBJ1-1, with D unresolved. Trimming removed 8 bases at V and 3 bases at J, with 13 bases between. The CDR3 runs to 13 residues. CDR1 is KGHSH, CDR2 LQKENI, per germline.

The genes are TRBV28 and TRBJ1-1; no firm D call. V lost 10 bases to trimming and J lost 2 bases, with 8 bases between them. Germline CDR1 and CDR2: MDHEN and SYDVKM. The CDR3 covers 11 residues. CDR3 protein: CATLINTEAFF. The CDR3 coding sequence is TGTGCCACCCTAATAAACACTGAAGCTTTCTTT.

The chain couples TRBV18 to TRBJ2-1; TRBD2 is a possible D gene (6 bases). The ends were cut back, 5 bases at V and 0 bases at J, with 11 bases in the middle. Germline assignment: CDR1 KGHSH and CDR2 LQKENI. The CDR3 consists of 15 residues. As DNA, the CDR3 is TGTGCCAGCTCATGGGACTCGAGCTCCTACAATGAGCAGTTCTTC. It is translated as CASSWDSSSYNEQFF. The variable domain in full, completed from reference TRBV18 and TRBJ2-1, reads NAGVMQNPRHLVRRRGQEARLRCSPMKGHSHVYWYRQLPEEGLKFMVYLQKENIIDESGMPKERFSAEFPKEGPSILRIQQVVRGDSAAYFCASSWDSSSYNEQFFGPGTRLTVL.

The rearrangement links TRBV5-4 to TRBJ1-3; D is unresolved. V was cut by 3 bases and J by 0 bases, with 13 bases left in between. CDR3 length: 16 residues. Germline V CDR1 and CDR2: SGHNT, YYREEE (reference sequence). The CDR3 region has the DNA TGTGCCAGCAGCTACCTGACGGTGGGCTCTGGAAACACCATATATTTT. Translation gives CASSYLTVGSGNTIYF. Using reference TRBV5-4 and TRBJ1-3 for the parts outside the CDR3, the full variable domain is ETGVTQSPTHLIKTRGQQVTLRCSSQSGHNTVSWYQQALGQGPQFIFQYYREEENGRGNFPPRFSGLQFPNYSSELNVNALELDDSALYLCASSYLTVGSGNTIYFGEGSWLTVV.

The rearrangement uses TRBV15 and TRBJ2-5, with D tentatively TRBD1 or TRBD2 (6 bases each). V shed 1 base and J shed 2 bases, with 8 bases lying between them. CDR1 and CDR2 (germline): LNHNV, YYDKDF (reference sequence). This CDR3 is built from 14 residues. The CDR3 sequence is CATSRGGGQETQYF. The DNA of the CDR3 is TGTGCCACCAGCAGAGGAGGGGGGCAAGAGACCCAGTACTTC.

The chain couples TRBV29-1 to TRBJ1-1; D is uncertain. The germline CDR1 and CDR2 sequences are SQVTM and ANQGSEA. V lost 7 bases, J lost 0 bases, and 12 bases lay in between. The CDR3 is 13 residues long. CDR3 bases: TGCAGCGGCCGCTTGAGCTTGAACACTGAAGCTTTCTTT. Amino acids: CSGRLSLNTEAFF.

The chain is built from TRBV2 and TRBJ1-1, with a possible D match to TRBD1 (5 bases). Trimming left V 10 bases short and J 1 base short, with 13 bases between. The CDR3 contains 13 residues. Germline assignment: CDR1 SNHLY and CDR2 FYNNEI. CDR3 loop: CAMTTVKNTEAFF. CDR3 in DNA: TGTGCCATGACGACAGTGAAGAACACTGAAGCTTTCTTT.